This entry features one T cell receptor (beta chain) sequence. Its antigen is unidentified. The data belong to a study of T cell responses to AZD1222 COVID-19 vaccine. Across the study: Some second doses came at about 4 weeks and others at about 12 weeks; these were pooled. Study-wide results and limits: Reportedly, nearly half of unique spike TCRs recognized epitopes outside B.1.351/B.1.1.7 mutations. After the peak T cell response, and only then, were repertoires sampled. Only a handful of AZD1222 recipients, several in all, had baseline seropositivity.

The protocol was immunoSEQ multiplex PCR, while the TCRdb copy is restricted to in-frame clones and leaves out a portion. The table records about 180,000 clones, 80% to 90% of them present only once. CDR3 length equals 16 residues. From germline, CDR1 is PRHDT and CDR2 FYEKMQ (reference sequence). Deletions cut 0 bases from V and 0 bases from J, with 12 bases between. The TCR was taken from an adult in good health. V and J are TRBV13 and TRBJ2-7; D is ambiguous. Sequences were derived from peripheral blood, sampled on day 0 of AZD1222 vaccination. This CDR3 is CASSLGALLTSYEQYF. For the CDR3, the DNA is TGTGCCAGCAGCTTAGGGGCTTTACTAACCTCCTACGAGCAGTACTTC.